This is a list of T cell receptor beta chains from one sample in a study of T cell responses to AZD1222 COVID-19 vaccine. Using immunoSEQ multiplex PCR, the repertoire was profiled, and TCRdb retains in-frame clones only, with some absent. The sample carries about 140,000 clones, 80% to 95% recorded once. Sequenced here: peripheral blood, sampled 28 days after the second AZD1222 dose. Every receptor here comes from an adult who received the AZD1222 COVID-19 vaccine. Each CDR3 is given with its conserved first and last residue. Clone size is stated in some rows and not others, as once, few, many or a class when expanded.

j_gene	v_gene	abundance	CDR3aa
TRBJ1-1	TRBV6-1	NA	CASSERWTGGRTEAFF
TRBJ1-1	TRBV28	NA	CASSLLDHSMGAFF
TRBJ2-2	TRBV7-2	NA	CASSLVGAAGELFF
TRBJ2-5	TRBV7-7	once	CASSPRQGGETQYF
TRBJ2-5	TRBV3-1/TRBV3-2	NA	CASSQGLAEGLETQYF
TRBJ2-3	TRBV2	NA	CASRTGVSTDTQYF
TRBJ1-2	TRBV6-2/TRBV6-3	NA	CASSHPQGGYTF
TRBJ1-2	TRBV6-5	NA	CASRPGANYGYTF
TRBJ2-7	TRBV10-3	few	CAISEFGTGGYEQYF
TRBJ2-7	TRBV7-2	NA	CASSLDTSGSSYEQYF
TRBJ2-7	TRBV6-1	NA	CASSEGSGALYEQYF
TRBJ2-3	TRBV4-1	NA	CASSQDVASGRRTDTQYF
TRBJ2-7	TRBV5-5	NA	CASSLGAAYEQYF
TRBJ1-4	TRBV5-1	NA	CASSLRQGGKKLFF
TRBJ1-1	TRBV5-1	NA	CASSSVPGQFEAFF
TRBJ2-7	TRBV5-4	NA	CASSLAPEDSYEQYF
TRBJ2-3	TRBV18	NA	CASSPFGLAGANTDTQYF
TRBJ1-2	TRBV19	NA	CASSPGVGRIYGYTF
TRBJ1-2	TRBV6-5	NA	CASSWREGNYGYTF
TRBJ1-2	TRBV19	once	CASARQGGYGYTF
TRBJ1-1	TRBV19	NA	CASSIPMGQGGTEAFF
TRBJ1-5	TRBV7-3	NA	CASSLGQNQPQHF
TRBJ1-6	TRBV5-4	once	CASSLAGPLNSPLHF
TRBJ1-2	TRBV28	once	CASSHDGVGGPYGYTF
TRBJ1-1	TRBV6-2/TRBV6-3	NA	CASSYRHTRGAFF
TRBJ1-2	TRBV2	few	CASGPRSGGYTF
TRBJ2-1	TRBV5-1	NA	CASRPLAGQNEQFF
TRBJ1-1	TRBV4-3	few	CASSPRHWDSRGTEAFF
TRBJ2-1	TRBV9	once	CASSPWGTSANEQFF
TRBJ1-1	TRBV29-1	NA	CSVQTGGNTEAFF
TRBJ1-3	TRBV5-4	NA	CATGRAHSTGNTIYF
TRBJ1-2	TRBV7-9	once	CASSQTTLYGYTF
TRBJ2-3	TRBV10-3	NA	CAISESGRGKPTDTQYF